This entry describes one T cell receptor beta chain. What it binds is not known. The record originates from a study of OX40 agonist ivuxolimab in advanced cancers. Study conclusions and caveats: Expanded clones tended on average to be more numerous among CD8+ T cells than CD4+.

The data were produced by immunoSEQ multiplex PCR, yet TCRdb's version contains in-frame clones alone and is incomplete. This sample has tens of thousands of clones, with 65% to 90% found just once. Germline V gene sequence: CDR1 MNHEY, CDR2 SMNVEV (reference sequence). The V segment lost 6 bases and the J segment 3 bases; nucleotides outside the gene matches: 10. This CDR3 is built from 16 residues. Sequencing used CD4+ or CD8+ T cells sorted from blood, obtained in a trial of the OX40 agonist ivuxolimab. The sequence derives from an adult with an advanced solid tumor such as melanoma, head and neck, liver or kidney cancer. The rearrangement links TRBV27 to TRBJ2-7, with TRBD2 identical over 11 bases. CDR3 DNA: TGTGCCAGCAGCTCCGCCGGGGGACTAGCGGACTACGAGCAGTACTTC. It is translated as CASSSAGGLADYEQYF.